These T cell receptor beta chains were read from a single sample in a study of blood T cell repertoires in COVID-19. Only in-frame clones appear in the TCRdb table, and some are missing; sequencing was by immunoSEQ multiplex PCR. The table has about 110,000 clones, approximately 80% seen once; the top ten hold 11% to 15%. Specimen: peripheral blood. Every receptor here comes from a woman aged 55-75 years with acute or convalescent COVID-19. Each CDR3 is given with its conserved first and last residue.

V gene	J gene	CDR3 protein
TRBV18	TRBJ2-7	CASSPGLAGGYEQYF
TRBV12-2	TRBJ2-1	CASRFGLWRGSHNEQFF
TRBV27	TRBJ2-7	CASRSAGGPWEQYF
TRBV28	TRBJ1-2	CASSLVGPRAGYTF
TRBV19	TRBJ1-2	CASSADRGHRGGYTF
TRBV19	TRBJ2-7	CATAPGTTYEQYF
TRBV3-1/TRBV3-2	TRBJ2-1	CASSQGEGGAYNEQFF
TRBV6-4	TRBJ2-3	CASSDTSGGADTQYF
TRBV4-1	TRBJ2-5	CASRGIAETQYF
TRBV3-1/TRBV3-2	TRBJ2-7	CASSQDLGSEQYF
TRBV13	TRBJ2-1	CASSSGTSGSSSYNEQFF
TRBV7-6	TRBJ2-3	CASSPQDRGLGTQYF
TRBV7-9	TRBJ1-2	CASSLIGSYGYTF
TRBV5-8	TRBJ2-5	CASSSTGTSEETQYF
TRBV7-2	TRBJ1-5	CASSLGGGVSNQPQHF
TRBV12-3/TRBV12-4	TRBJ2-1	CASSPSGGSEFF
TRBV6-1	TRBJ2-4	CASSEQGAMAKNIQYF
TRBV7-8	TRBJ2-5	CASSLGQLETQYF